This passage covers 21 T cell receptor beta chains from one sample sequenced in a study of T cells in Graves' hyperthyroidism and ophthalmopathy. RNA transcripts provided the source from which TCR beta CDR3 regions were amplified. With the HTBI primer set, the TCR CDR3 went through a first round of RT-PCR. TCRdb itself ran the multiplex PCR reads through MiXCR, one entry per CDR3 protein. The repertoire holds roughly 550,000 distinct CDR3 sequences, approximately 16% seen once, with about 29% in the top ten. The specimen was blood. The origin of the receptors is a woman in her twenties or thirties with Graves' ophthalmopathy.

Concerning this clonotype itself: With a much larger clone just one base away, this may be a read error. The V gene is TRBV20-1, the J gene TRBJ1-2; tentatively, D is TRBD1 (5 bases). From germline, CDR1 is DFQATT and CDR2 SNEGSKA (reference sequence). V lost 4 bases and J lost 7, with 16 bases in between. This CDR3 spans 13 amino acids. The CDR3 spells CSANPGRCFGYTF. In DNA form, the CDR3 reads TGCAGTGCTAATCCGGGACGGTGCTTTGGCTACACCTTC.

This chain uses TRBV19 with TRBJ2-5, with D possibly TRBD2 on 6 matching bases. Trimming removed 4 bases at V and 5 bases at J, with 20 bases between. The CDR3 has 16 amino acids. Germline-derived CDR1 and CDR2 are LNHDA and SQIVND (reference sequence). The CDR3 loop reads CASSTIMGGLEETQYF. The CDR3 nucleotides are TGTGCCAGTAGTACCATAATGGGAGGCCTGGAGGAGACCCAGTACTTC.

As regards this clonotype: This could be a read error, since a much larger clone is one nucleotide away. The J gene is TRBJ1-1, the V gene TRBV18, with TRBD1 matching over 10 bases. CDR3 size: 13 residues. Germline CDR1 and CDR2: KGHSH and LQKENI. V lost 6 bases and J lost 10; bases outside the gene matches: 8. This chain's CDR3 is CASSSGQGFGAFF. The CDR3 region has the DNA TGTGCCAGCTCGTCGGGACAGGGGTTTGGAGCTTTCTTT.

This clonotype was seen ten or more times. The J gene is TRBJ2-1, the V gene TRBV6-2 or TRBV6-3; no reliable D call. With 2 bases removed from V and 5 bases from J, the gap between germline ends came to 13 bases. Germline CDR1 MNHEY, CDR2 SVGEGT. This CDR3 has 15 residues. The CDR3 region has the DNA TGTGCCAGCAGTTACGTTGCAGGTAGAAACAATGAGCAGTTCTTC. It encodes CASSYVAGRNNEQFF.

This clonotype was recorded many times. CDR3 region: CASSYSDRADNQPQHF. The CDR3 DNA reads as TGTGCCAGCAGTTACTCGGACAGGGCGGACAATCAGCCCCAGCATTTT. The chain is built from TRBV6-2 or TRBV6-3 and TRBJ1-5; TRBD1 agrees at 8 bases. The CDR3 runs 16 residues. From germline, CDR1 is MNHEY and CDR2 SVGEGT. The V and J ends lost 0 bases and 3 bases, in that order; junction bases with no gene match: 4.

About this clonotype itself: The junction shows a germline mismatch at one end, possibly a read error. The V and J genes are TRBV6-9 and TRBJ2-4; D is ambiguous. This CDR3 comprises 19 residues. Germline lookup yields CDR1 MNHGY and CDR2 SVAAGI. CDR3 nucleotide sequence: TGTGCCAGCAGTTACGTGAAAAAAGCGAACCTCAAAGCCAAAATCATTCAGTACTTC. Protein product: CASSYVKKANLKAKIIQYF.

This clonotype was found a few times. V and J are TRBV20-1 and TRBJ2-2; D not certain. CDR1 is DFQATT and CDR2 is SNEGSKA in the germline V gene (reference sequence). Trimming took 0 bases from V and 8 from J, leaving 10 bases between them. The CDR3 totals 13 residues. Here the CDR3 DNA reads TGCAGTGCTAGAGATACGGTTAAGGGGGAGCTGTTTTTT. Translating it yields CSARDTVKGELFF.

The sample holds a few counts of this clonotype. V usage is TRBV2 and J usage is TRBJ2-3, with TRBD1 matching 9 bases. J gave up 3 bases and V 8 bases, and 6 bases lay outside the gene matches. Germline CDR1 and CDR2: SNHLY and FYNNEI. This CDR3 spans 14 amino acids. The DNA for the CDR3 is TGTGCCAGCGAGCAGGGACAGGGAACAGATACGCAGTATTTT. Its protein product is CASEQGQGTDTQYF. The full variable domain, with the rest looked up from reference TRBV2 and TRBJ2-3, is EPEVTQTPSHQVTQMGQEVILRCVPISNHLYFYWYRQILGQKVEFLVSFYNNEISEKSEIFDDQFSVERPDGSNFTLKIRSTKLEDSAMYFCASEQGQGTDTQYFGPGTRLTVL.

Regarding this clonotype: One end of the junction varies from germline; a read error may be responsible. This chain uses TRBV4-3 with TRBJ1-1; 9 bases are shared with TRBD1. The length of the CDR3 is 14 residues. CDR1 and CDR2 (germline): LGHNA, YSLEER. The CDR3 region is CASSRGTGNTEALF. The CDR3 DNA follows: TGCGCCAGCAGCCGTGGGACAGGGAACACTGAAGCTCTCTTT.

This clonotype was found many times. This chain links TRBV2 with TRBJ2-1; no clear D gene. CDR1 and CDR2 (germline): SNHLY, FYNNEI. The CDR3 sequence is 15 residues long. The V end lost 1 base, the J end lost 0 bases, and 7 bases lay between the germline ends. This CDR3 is CASSEGGYSYNEQFF. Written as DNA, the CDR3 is TGTGCCAGCAGTGAAGGCGGTTACTCCTACAATGAGCAGTTCTTC.

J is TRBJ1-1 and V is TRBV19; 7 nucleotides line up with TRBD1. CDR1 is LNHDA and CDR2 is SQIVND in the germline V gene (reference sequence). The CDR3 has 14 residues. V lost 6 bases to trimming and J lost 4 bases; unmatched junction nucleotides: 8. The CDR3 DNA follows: TGTGCCAGTAGGCTGGGGGCAGGGGGCACTGAAGCTTTCTTT. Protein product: CASRLGAGGTEAFF.

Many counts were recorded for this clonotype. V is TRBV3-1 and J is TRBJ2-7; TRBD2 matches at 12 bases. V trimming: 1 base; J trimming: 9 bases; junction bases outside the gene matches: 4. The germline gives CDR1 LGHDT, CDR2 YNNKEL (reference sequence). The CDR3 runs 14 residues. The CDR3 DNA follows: TGTGCCAGCAGCCAAGGGCTAGCGGGAGGGCCGCAGTACTTC. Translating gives CASSQGLAGGPQYF.

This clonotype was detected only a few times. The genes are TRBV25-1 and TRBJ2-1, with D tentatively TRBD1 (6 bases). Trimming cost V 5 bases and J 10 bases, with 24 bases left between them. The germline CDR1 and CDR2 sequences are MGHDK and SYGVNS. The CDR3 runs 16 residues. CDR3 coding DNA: TGTGCCAGCAGTCCCTTCCGCAGGGGTGAAACTTGGGAGCAGTTCTTC. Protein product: CASSPFRRGETWEQFF.

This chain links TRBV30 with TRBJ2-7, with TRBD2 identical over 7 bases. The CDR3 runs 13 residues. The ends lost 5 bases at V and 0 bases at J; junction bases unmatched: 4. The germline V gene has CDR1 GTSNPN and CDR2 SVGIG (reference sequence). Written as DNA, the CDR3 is TGTGCCTGGGGTACTAGCGTCTCCTACGAGCAGTACTTC. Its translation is CAWGTSVSYEQYF. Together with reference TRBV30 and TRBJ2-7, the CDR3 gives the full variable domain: SQTIHQWPATLVQPVGSPLSLECTVEGTSNPNLYWYRQAAGRGLQLLFYSVGIGQISSEVPQNLSASRPQDRQFILSSKKLLLSDSGFYLCAWGTSVSYEQYFGPGTRLTVT.

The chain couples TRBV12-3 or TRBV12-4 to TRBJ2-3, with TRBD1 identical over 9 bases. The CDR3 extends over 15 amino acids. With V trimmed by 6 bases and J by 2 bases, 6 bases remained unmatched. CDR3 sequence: CASRFTGGYTDTQYF. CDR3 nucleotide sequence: TGTGCCAGCAGATTTACAGGGGGCTACACAGATACGCAGTATTTT.

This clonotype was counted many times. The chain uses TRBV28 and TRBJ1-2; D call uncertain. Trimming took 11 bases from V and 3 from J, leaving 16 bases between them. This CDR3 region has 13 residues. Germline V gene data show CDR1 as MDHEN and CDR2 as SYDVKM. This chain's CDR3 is CASTQVVDYGYTF. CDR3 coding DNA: TGTGCCTCCACCCAGGTGGTCGACTATGGCTACACCTTC.

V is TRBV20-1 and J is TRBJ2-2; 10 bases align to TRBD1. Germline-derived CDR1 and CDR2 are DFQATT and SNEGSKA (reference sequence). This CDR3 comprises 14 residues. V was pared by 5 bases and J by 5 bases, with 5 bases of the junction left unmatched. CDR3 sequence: CSASDRGRTGELFF. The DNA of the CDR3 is TGCAGTGCTTCGGACAGGGGGAGAACCGGGGAGCTGTTTTTT.

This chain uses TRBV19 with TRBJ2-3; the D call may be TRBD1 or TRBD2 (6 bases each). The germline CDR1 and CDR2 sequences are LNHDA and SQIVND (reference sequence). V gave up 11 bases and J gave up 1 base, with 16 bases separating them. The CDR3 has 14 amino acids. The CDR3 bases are TGTGCCTCTAACGGGGGCTTCGGCACAGATACGCAGTATTTT. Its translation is CASNGGFGTDTQYF.

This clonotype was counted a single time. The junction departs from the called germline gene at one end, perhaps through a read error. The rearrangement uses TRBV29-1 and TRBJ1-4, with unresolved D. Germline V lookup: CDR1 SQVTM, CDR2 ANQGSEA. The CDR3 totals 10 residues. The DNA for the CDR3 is TGCAGCGCCGCCAATGGAAAACTGTTTTTT. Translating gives CSAANGKLFF.

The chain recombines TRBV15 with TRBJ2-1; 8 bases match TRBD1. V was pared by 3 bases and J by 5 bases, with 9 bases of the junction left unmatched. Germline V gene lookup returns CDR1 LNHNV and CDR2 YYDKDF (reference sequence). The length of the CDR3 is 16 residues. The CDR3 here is CATSSAGQGKDNEQFF. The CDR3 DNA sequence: TGTGCCACCAGCAGCGCCGGACAGGGAAAGGACAATGAGCAGTTCTTC.

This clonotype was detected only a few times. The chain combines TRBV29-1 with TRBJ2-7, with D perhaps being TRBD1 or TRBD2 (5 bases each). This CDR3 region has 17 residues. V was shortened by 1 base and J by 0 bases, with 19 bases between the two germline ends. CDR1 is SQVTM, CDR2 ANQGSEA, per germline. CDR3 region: CSVEVGLGGISSYEQYF. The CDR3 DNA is TGCAGCGTTGAAGTAGGTCTTGGGGGAATAAGCTCCTACGAGCAGTACTTC.